This is a list of T cell receptor beta chains from one sample in a study of blood T cells in healthy people across ages. TCRdb re-derived calls from the 5' RACE reads in MiXCR, one entry per CDR3 protein. The table includes approximately 1,700,000 distinct CDR3 sequences, around 40% detected once. Input material: blood. The receptors derive from a human donor in good health. The CDR3 runs from the conserved cysteine through the conserved F or W. A D gene is named only where the DNA matches it firmly. Size values are once, few and many counts, or a class for expanded clones, and some rows have none.

size: .
D: .
V: TRBV6-1
J: TRBJ2-2
DNA: TGTGCCAGCAGCCCCTTGATTGGGGGAAGAGGGACCGGGGAGCTGTTTTTT
CDR3: CASSPLIGGRGTGELFF

size: few
D: TRBD2
V: TRBV4-3
J: TRBJ2-7
DNA: TGCGCCAGCAGCCAAGATCTGATCCTAAGGACTAGGGTTCACGAGCAGTACTTC
CDR3: CASSQDLILRTRVHEQYF

size: few
D: .
V: TRBV12-3/TRBV12-4
J: TRBJ2-1
DNA: TGTGCCAGCAGTTTTGGGGGTTTGGGGGATGAGCAGTTCTTC
CDR3: CASSFGGLGDEQFF

size: .
D: TRBD1
V: TRBV30
J: TRBJ1-2
DNA: TGTGCCTGGAATCAGGGGGCGAGCTATGGCTACACCTTC
CDR3: CAWNQGASYGYTF

size: .
D: .
V: TRBV6-1
J: TRBJ2-2
DNA: TGTGCCAGCAGTGGATACGGGGAGCTGTTTTTT
CDR3: CASSGYGELFF

size: .
D: .
V: TRBV4-3
J: TRBJ1-1
DNA: TGCGCCAGCAGCCAAGTGTCGTTTCGGGGGCAGGTCACTGAAGCTTTCTTT
CDR3: CASSQVSFRGQVTEAFF

size: few
D: .
V: TRBV6-5
J: TRBJ1-1
DNA: TGTGTCAGCAGTTACTCAAGTGACCTGAACACTGAAGCTTTCTTT
CDR3: CVSSYSSDLNTEAFF

size: few
D: TRBD1
V: TRBV12-3/TRBV12-4
J: TRBJ2-1
DNA: TGTGCCAGTTCCGGGACAGGGTACTACAATGAGCAGTTCTTC
CDR3: CASSGTGYYNEQFF

size: .
D: TRBD1
V: TRBV29-1
J: TRBJ2-1
DNA: TGCAGCGTTGAAGGCGGACAGGGGACCTACAATGAGCAGTTCTTC
CDR3: CSVEGGQGTYNEQFF

size: .
D: TRBD1
V: TRBV20-1
J: TRBJ2-7
DNA: TGCAGTGCTAGAGATCCAGGGACAGGGGGCAGGTACGAGCAGTACTTC
CDR3: CSARDPGTGGRYEQYF

size: .
D: .
V: TRBV6-5
J: TRBJ2-3
DNA: TGTGCCAGCACCAGGCAGGATACGCAGTATTTT
CDR3: CASTRQDTQYF

size: .
D: TRBD1
V: TRBV7-2
J: TRBJ1-5
DNA: TGTGCCAGCAGCCCACAGGGGTGGGGTCAGCCCCAGCATTTT
CDR3: CASSPQGWGQPQHF

size: .
D: TRBD1
V: TRBV6-2/TRBV6-3
J: TRBJ1-2
DNA: TGTGCCAGCAGATCCGGACAGGGAGGGGATGGCTACACCTTC
CDR3: CASRSGQGGDGYTF

size: few
D: .
V: TRBV4-3
J: TRBJ2-2
DNA: TGCGCCAGCAGCCAAGATTTGAACGGAAACACCGGGGAGCTGTTTTTT
CDR3: CASSQDLNGNTGELFF

size: once
D: .
V: TRBV3-1
J: TRBJ1-2
DNA: TGTGCCAGCAGCCTCGACAGCACCATTGGGACTGGCTACACCTTC
CDR3: CASSLDSTIGTGYTF

size: .
D: .
V: TRBV20-1
J: TRBJ1-1
DNA: TGCAGTGCTAAAGACAGCGCTATTGCTTTCTTT
CDR3: CSAKDSAIAFF

size: many
D: .
V: TRBV12-3/TRBV12-4
J: TRBJ1-1
DNA: TGTGCCAGCAGGGGCACTGAAGCTTTCTTT
CDR3: CASRGTEAFF

size: few
D: TRBD1
V: TRBV5-1
J: TRBJ2-3
DNA: TGCGCCAGCAGCTTGGAGGGACAGGGTGGGGCAGATACGCAGTATTTT
CDR3: CASSLEGQGGADTQYF

size: .
D: .
V: TRBV4-3
J: TRBJ1-2
DNA: TGCGCCAGCAGTCTACAGGGAAGGGGGGTCTATGGCTACACCTTC
CDR3: CASSLQGRGVYGYTF

size: few
D: .
V: TRBV6-4
J: TRBJ2-2
DNA: TGTGCCAGCAGTGACTCCCGGGATTACACCGGGGAGCTGTTTTTT
CDR3: CASSDSRDYTGELFF

size: .
D: .
V: TRBV2
J: TRBJ2-5
DNA: TGTGCCAGCAGTGTACCGGGAAACCAAGAGACCCAGTACTTC
CDR3: CASSVPGNQETQYF

size: .
D: .
V: TRBV7-2
J: TRBJ1-1
DNA: TGTGCCAGCAGTCCAATGAGGGAGAACACCGAAGCTTTCTTT
CDR3: CASSPMRENTEAFF

size: few
D: TRBD1
V: TRBV9
J: TRBJ1-1
DNA: TGTGCCAGCAGCGTAGGTGTTCAGGGGGGCGGCGGGGCTTTCTTT
CDR3: CASSVGVQGGGGAFF

size: .
D: TRBD2
V: TRBV4-1
J: TRBJ2-3
DNA: TGCGCCAGCAGCCTTTCACTAGCGGGGTTCGACACAGATACGCAGTATTTT
CDR3: CASSLSLAGFDTDTQYF

size: .
D: .
V: TRBV24-1
J: TRBJ2-7
DNA: TGTGCCACCAATAACCGGGACCGGACGAACGAGCAGTACTTC
CDR3: CATNNRDRTNEQYF

size: .
D: .
V: TRBV27
J: TRBJ1-5
DNA: TGTGCCAGCAGGAAGGAGAGATATAGCAATCAGCCCCAGCATTTT
CDR3: CASRKERYSNQPQHF

size: .
D: TRBD2
V: TRBV28
J: TRBJ2-5
DNA: TGTGCCAGCAGTTCTGGGACTAGCGGGACCACGTTAAAGTACTTC
CDR3: CASSSGTSGTTLKYF

size: .
D: .
V: TRBV20-1
J: TRBJ2-7
DNA: TGCAGTGCTAGCGTTTTCGGACGGGGCGATGAGCAGTACTTC
CDR3: CSASVFGRGDEQYF

size: .
D: TRBD1
V: TRBV9
J: TRBJ1-2
DNA: TGTGCCGGCAGCGTAGCTAACAGGGGTCCCTATGGCTACACCTTC
CDR3: CAGSVANRGPYGYTF